Listed below are T cell receptor beta chains from one sample, sequenced in a study of blood T cell repertoires in COVID-19. Generated by immunoSEQ multiplex PCR, the TCRdb table keeps only in-frame clones and is missing some. The data show over 200,000 clones, roughly 89% seen once. The specimen sequenced was peripheral blood. Receptors were obtained from a man aged 55 to 69 who had recovered from COVID-19. CDR3s include the opening cysteine and the closing phenylalanine or tryptophan. The D gene is left open where the match is weak. Some rows mark clone size as missing; the rest say once, few, many or name a class of expanded clone.

clone size: -; V gene: TRBV7-6; J gene: TRBJ1-3; D gene: TRBD1; CDR3 protein: CASSLSGQGSGNTIYF; CDR3 DNA: TGTGCCAGCAGCTTATCGGGACAGGGCTCTGGAAACACCATATATTTT
clone size: -; V gene: TRBV28; J gene: TRBJ2-5; D gene: TRBD1; CDR3 protein: CASSLSSTGVGETQYF; CDR3 DNA: TGTGCCAGCAGTTTATCCTCAACAGGGGTTGGGGAGACCCAGTACTTC
clone size: -; V gene: TRBV11-2; J gene: TRBJ2-2; D gene: TRBD2; CDR3 protein: CASSLAGGNAGELFF; CDR3 DNA: TGTGCCAGTAGTTTAGCGGGAGGTAACGCCGGGGAGCTGTTTTTT
clone size: once; V gene: TRBV7-2; J gene: TRBJ2-5; D gene: -; CDR3 protein: CASSFRGETQYF; CDR3 DNA: TGTGCCAGCAGCTTCAGGGGTGAGACCCAGTACTTC
clone size: few; V gene: TRBV6-5; J gene: TRBJ1-1; D gene: -; CDR3 protein: CASRPGHPTAEAFF; CDR3 DNA: TGTGCCAGCAGGCCGGGACACCCGACGGCTGAAGCTTTCTTT
clone size: -; V gene: TRBV10-3; J gene: TRBJ2-7; D gene: TRBD1; CDR3 protein: CAISSKPGQVSYEQYF; CDR3 DNA: TGTGCCATCAGTTCCAAACCGGGACAGGTATCCTACGAGCAGTACTTC
clone size: -; V gene: TRBV5-8; J gene: TRBJ1-6; D gene: -; CDR3 protein: CASSLGSLSSYNSPLHF; CDR3 DNA: TGTGCCAGCAGCTTGGGTTCTCTCAGCTCCTATAATTCACCCCTCCACTTT
clone size: -; V gene: TRBV7-2; J gene: TRBJ1-6; D gene: -; CDR3 protein: CASSLERGGANSPLHF; CDR3 DNA: TGTGCCAGCAGCTTAGAAAGAGGGGGGGCTAATTCACCCCTCCACTTT
clone size: -; V gene: TRBV6-5; J gene: TRBJ2-5; D gene: TRBD2; CDR3 protein: CASSYSGTDRQETQYF; CDR3 DNA: TGTGCCAGCAGTTACAGCGGGACGGACCGCCAAGAGACCCAGTACTTC
clone size: once; V gene: TRBV5-4; J gene: TRBJ2-5; D gene: TRBD2; CDR3 protein: CASSLEALAGETQYF; CDR3 DNA: TGTGCCAGCAGCTTGGAGGCCCTAGCGGGAGAGACCCAGTACTTC
clone size: -; V gene: TRBV6-5; J gene: TRBJ1-2; D gene: TRBD1; CDR3 protein: CASSSLGTGNYGYTF; CDR3 DNA: TGTGCCAGCAGTTCTCTGGGGACAGGGAACTATGGCTACACCTTC
clone size: -; V gene: TRBV24-1; J gene: TRBJ2-5; D gene: -; CDR3 protein: CATSEIVGRLVTQYF; CDR3 DNA: TGTGCCACCAGTGAAATAGTGGGTCGGCTAGTAACCCAGTACTTC
clone size: -; V gene: TRBV9; J gene: TRBJ1-1; D gene: TRBD1; CDR3 protein: CASSELQGAGTEAFF; CDR3 DNA: TGTGCCAGCAGCGAGTTACAGGGGGCAGGGACTGAAGCTTTCTTT
clone size: -; V gene: TRBV5-4; J gene: TRBJ2-3; D gene: TRBD1; CDR3 protein: CASSLGGTARTIQYF; CDR3 DNA: TGTGCCAGCAGCTTGGGGGGGACAGCTCGGACAATCCAGTATTTT
clone size: -; V gene: TRBV12-3/TRBV12-4; J gene: TRBJ2-5; D gene: -; CDR3 protein: CASSFGETQYF; CDR3 DNA: TGTGCCAGCAGTTTCGGAGAGACCCAGTACTTC